What follows is one T cell receptor (beta chain) and its context. Antigen unknown. The data originate from a study of cytomegalovirus exposure and HLA in healthy donors. Study results and limitations: Later analysis suggested most CMV-associated TCR beta chains were HLA-restricted.

The CDR3 has 13 residues. Germline assignment: CDR1 SEHNR and CDR2 FQNEAQ (reference sequence). V gave up 3 bases and J gave up 1 base, with 6 bases separating them. PCR primers comprised 60 Vbeta and 13 Jbeta primers. Authors' methods: The authors later counted roughly 79 million unique TCR beta chains, about 11 million of them shared. The assay was immunoSEQ multiplex PCR, and TCRdb's table has in-frame clones only and misses some. That table furnishes V, J and clone size, whereas the DNA furnished D and trimming. This repertoire shows 95,000 to 150,000 clones, roughly 80% found once; its top ten account for 2% to 2.5%.

The specimen was PBMCs. The chain employs TRBV7-9 and TRBJ1-1; no reliable D call. The clonotype was recovered from a man aged 30 to 39 in good health and CMV-seronegative. The CDR3 here is CASSFGRNTEAFF. CDR3 in DNA: TGTGCCAGCAGCTTCGGTCGGAACACTGAAGCTTTCTTT.